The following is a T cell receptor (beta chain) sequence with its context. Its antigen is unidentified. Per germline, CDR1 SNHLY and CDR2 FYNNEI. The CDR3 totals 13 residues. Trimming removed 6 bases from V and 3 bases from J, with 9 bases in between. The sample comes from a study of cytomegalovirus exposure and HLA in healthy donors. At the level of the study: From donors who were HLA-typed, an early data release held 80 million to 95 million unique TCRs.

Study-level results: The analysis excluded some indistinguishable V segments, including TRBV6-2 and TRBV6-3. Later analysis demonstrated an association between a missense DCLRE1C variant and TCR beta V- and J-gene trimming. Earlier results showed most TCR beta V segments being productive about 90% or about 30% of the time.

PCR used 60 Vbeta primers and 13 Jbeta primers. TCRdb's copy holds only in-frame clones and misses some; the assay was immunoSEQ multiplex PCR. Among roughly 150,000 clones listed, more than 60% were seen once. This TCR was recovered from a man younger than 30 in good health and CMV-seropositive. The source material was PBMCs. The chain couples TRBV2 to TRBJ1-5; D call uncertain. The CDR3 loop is CASRAGVNQPQHF. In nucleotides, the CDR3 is TGTGCCAGCAGAGCCGGGGTCAATCAGCCCCAGCATTTT.